This T cell receptor (beta chain) was documented in a study of blood T cell repertoires in COVID-19. At the level of the study: Whether acute or convalescent, the COVID-19 samples came from the United States, Italy and Spain. Sources were T cells, B-cell-depleted T cells, or PBMCs; the material itself was cDNA or gDNA.

Trimming stripped 2 bases from V and 8 bases from J, with 7 bases between. The CDR3 has 12 residues. Original data processing: Reference gene primers were amplified, and this amplification served to estimate nucleated cell counts. The method was immunoSEQ multiplex PCR; TCRdb's version includes in-frame clones alone and lacks a portion of them. Clone size and the V and J calls come from that table; the DNA yielded D and trimming. The sample yields roughly 150,000 clones, around 84% seen once. The sample taken for sequencing was peripheral blood. The gene calls are TRBV12-3 or TRBV12-4 and TRBJ1-3; no clear D gene. The receptor's source is a woman in her forties or fifties with acute or convalescent COVID-19. The CDR3 loop reads CASSLFSDTIYF. The CDR3 coding sequence is TGTGCCAGCAGTTTATTTTCGGACACCATATATTTT.